The 18 T cell receptor beta chains listed next were all sequenced from one sample in a study of T cell responses to AZD1222 COVID-19 vaccine. Assay used: immunoSEQ multiplex PCR; TCRdb lists only in-frame clones, some missing. The sample lists 180,000 or so clones, under 95% occurring once. Sequenced here: peripheral blood, sampled 28 days after the second AZD1222 dose. These receptors all stem from an adult who received the AZD1222 COVID-19 vaccine.

The chain joins TRBV5-8 to TRBJ2-5, with a tentative D call TRBD1 (6 bases). CDR1 is SGHTS and CDR2 is YDEGEE in the germline V gene. This CDR3 spans 14 amino acids. Trimming pared 6 bases from V and 3 bases from J, leaving 15 bases between. CDR3 sequence (DNA): TGTGCCAGCATCAATGAGGACAGAAAAGAGACCCAGTACTTC. Translating it yields CASINEDRKETQYF.

This rearrangement joins TRBV6-5 to TRBJ1-2; the D is unclear. The CDR3 runs 13 residues. Germline assignment: CDR1 MNHEY and CDR2 SVGAGI. V gave up 5 bases and J gave up 8 bases, with 15 bases separating them. CDR3: CASSTVLGYGYTF. The CDR3 DNA sequence: TGTGCCAGCAGTACAGTTTTGGGTTACGGCTACACCTTC.

The gene calls are TRBV10-2 and TRBJ1-1, with D maybe TRBD1 (5 bases). Trimming removed 0 bases at V and 1 base at J, with 9 bases between. CDR3 length equals 15 residues. Per the germline V gene, CDR1 is WSHSY and CDR2 is SAAADI. DNA of the CDR3: TGCGCCAGCAGTGAGTCGTGGCAGGGGAACACTGAAGCTTTCTTT. Encoded protein: CASSESWQGNTEAFF.

V is TRBV5-1 and J is TRBJ1-3; D is ambiguous. Germline V lookup: CDR1 SGHRS, CDR2 YFSETQ. The CDR3 has 13 residues. Deletions cut 0 bases from V and 2 bases from J, with 3 bases between. As DNA, the CDR3 is TGCGCCAGCAGCTTGGACCCTGGAAACACCATATATTTT. It encodes CASSLDPGNTIYF.

This clone was seen a single time. V is TRBV9 and J is TRBJ1-2; possible D gene TRBD1, 5 bases. The V gene lost 6 bases and the J gene lost 3 bases, with 15 bases spanning the gap. CDR3 size: 14 residues. Germline CDR1 is SGDLS and CDR2 is YYNGEE. CDR3: CASTLSGGDYGYTF. The CDR3 nucleotides are TGTGCCAGCACCCTCTCCGGGGGGGACTATGGCTACACCTTC.

The chain couples TRBV9 to TRBJ2-2, with TRBD1 identical over 7 bases. The CDR3 totals 17 residues. J gave up 1 base and V 0 bases, and 6 bases lay outside the gene matches. Germline V gives CDR1 SGDLS, CDR2 YYNGEE. The CDR3 DNA sequence: TGTGCCAGCAGCGTAGGGGGGACAGTCCGGAACACCGGGGAGCTGTTTTTT. This codes for CASSVGGTVRNTGELFF.

The rearrangement uses TRBV11-2 and TRBJ1-1; D is perhaps TRBD1 (5 bases). From germline, CDR1 is SGHAT and CDR2 FQNNGV. The V and J ends lost 0 bases and 5 bases respectively, with 10 bases between them. This CDR3 has 14 residues. CDR3 nucleotides: TGTGCCAGCAGCTTAGATCTGGGGGGTACTGAAGCTTTCTTT. It codes for CASSLDLGGTEAFF. The full variable domain, completed using reference TRBV11-2 and TRBJ1-1, is EAGVAQSPRYKIIEKRQSVAFWCNPISGHATLYWYQQILGQGPKLLIQFQNNGVVDDSQLPKDRFSAERLKGVDSTLKIQPAKLEDSAVYLCASSLDLGGTEAFFGQGTRLTVV.

The rearrangement links TRBV19 to TRBJ1-2; a weak D match, TRBD1 (5 bases). V was clipped by 1 base and J by 3 bases, with 12 bases between them. The CDR3 runs 15 residues. Germline V gene data show CDR1 as LNHDA and CDR2 as SQIVND (reference sequence). The CDR3 reads CASSIVRQGDYGYTF. CDR3 sequence (DNA): TGTGCCAGTAGTATAGTACGGCAGGGAGACTATGGCTACACCTTC.

The CDR3 DNA sequence: TGTGCCAGCAGCCCGACAGGGAACACTGAAGCTTTCTTT. It encodes CASSPTGNTEAFF. The J gene is TRBJ1-1, the V gene TRBV11-3; TRBD1 is a possible D gene (6 bases). The CDR3 sequence is 13 residues long. V lost 5 bases, J lost 1 base, and 8 bases lay in between. The V gene's germline CDR1 is SGHNT and CDR2 YENEEA.

V is TRBV6-5 and J is TRBJ1-5; D not certain. The germline V gene encodes CDR1 MNHEY and CDR2 SVGAGI. The CDR3 has 15 residues. Trimming cost V 0 bases and J 4 bases, with 10 bases left between them. The CDR3 sequence is CASSYSDGINQPQHF. In DNA, the CDR3 is TGTGCCAGCAGTTACTCGGACGGGATTAATCAGCCCCAGCATTTT.

V is TRBV12-3 or TRBV12-4 and J is TRBJ1-4, with D uncertain. The CDR3 extends over 10 amino acids. The germline V and J ends were trimmed by 8 bases and 10 bases, with 8 bases remaining between them. The CDR3 here is CASGEPKLFF. The CDR3 coding sequence is TGTGCCAGCGGGGAGCCAAAACTGTTTTTT.

The CDR3 loop is CASSLSGTGREQYF. CDR3 DNA sequence: TGTGCCAGCAGCTTGTCCGGGACAGGGCGCGAGCAGTACTTC. The V gene is TRBV6-5, the J gene TRBJ2-7; 9 bases map to TRBD1. Germline-derived CDR1 and CDR2 are MNHEY and SVGAGI. The CDR3 has 14 residues. The ends lost 6 bases at V and 6 bases at J; junction bases unmatched: 9.

The chain uses TRBV2 and TRBJ2-1; TRBD2 agrees at 14 bases. Trimming removed 5 bases from V and 8 bases from J; junction bases left unmatched: 5. This CDR3 has 15 amino acids. The germline gives CDR1 SNHLY, CDR2 FYNNEI. CDR3 amino acids: CASSKTSGGAYEQFF. The CDR3 bases are TGTGCCAGCAGTAAGACTAGCGGGGGGGCATATGAGCAGTTCTTC.

This clone has just one count. V and J are TRBV3-1 (or the pseudogene TRBV3-2) and TRBJ2-5; possible D gene TRBD1, 6 bases. This CDR3 contains 15 residues. Trimming removed 1 base at V and 4 bases at J, with 13 bases between. Germline V gene lookup returns CDR1 LGHDT and CDR2 YNNKEL (reference sequence). Here the CDR3 DNA reads TGTGCCAGCAGCCAAGCCGGGACAACGGTAGAGACCCAGTACTTC. It encodes CASSQAGTTVETQYF.

This sequence joins TRBV6-1 and TRBJ1-6; the D is unclear. V lost 2 bases and J 0 bases, leaving 11 bases between the germline ends. Germline V lookup: CDR1 MNHNS, CDR2 SASEGT. This CDR3 spans 17 amino acids. CDR3 region: CASSENTVSSYNSPLHF. The DNA for the CDR3 is TGTGCCAGCAGTGAAAACACGGTGAGCTCCTATAATTCACCCCTCCACTTT.

The rearrangement links TRBV25-1 to TRBJ2-1; 8 nucleotides align to TRBD1. This CDR3 has 16 amino acids. The V gene's germline CDR1 is MGHDK and CDR2 SYGVNS. V lost 5 bases and J lost 4; bases outside the gene matches: 10. The CDR3 loop reads CASSPGQGLTYNEQFF. In DNA form, the CDR3 reads TGTGCCAGCAGTCCAGGACAGGGACTTACTTACAATGAGCAGTTCTTC.

This sequence joins TRBV27 and TRBJ1-2, with 7 nucleotides matching TRBD1. V lost 4 bases to trimming and J lost 3 bases; unmatched junction nucleotides: 2. CDR1 MNHEY and CDR2 SMNVEV come from the germline V gene (reference sequence). The CDR3 sequence is 13 residues long. The CDR3 loop reads CASSSGTDYGYTF. The CDR3 DNA sequence: TGTGCCAGCAGTTCGGGGACAGACTATGGCTACACCTTC.

This clone was seen once. The chain employs TRBV14 and TRBJ2-7, with D possibly called TRBD1 or TRBD2 (5 bases each). V lost 4 bases to trimming and J lost 2 bases, with 9 bases between them. The length of the CDR3 is 13 residues. The germline CDR1 and CDR2 sequences are SGHDN and FVKESK. In nucleotides, the CDR3 is TGTGCCAGCAGCCGGGACGGTCCCTACGAGCAGTACTTC. Amino acids: CASSRDGPYEQYF.